This TCR beta chain was sequenced in a study of cytomegalovirus exposure and HLA in healthy donors. Broader study findings: The study put roughly 160 TCR beta chains on its list as cytomegalovirus-associated. Sequence variants that were highly shared formed a cluster that was likely a sequencing artifact.

For the donor in question, CMV serostatus went unrecorded. PCR amplification relied on 60 Vbeta primers (plus 13 Jbeta primers). Original processing notes: In a later analysis, 60 million to 90 million unique TCR beta chains included roughly 11 million shared by two or more donors. Clones were sequenced by immunoSEQ multiplex PCR, and TCRdb holds only the in-frame ones, with some missing. D and trimming were read from the DNA, whereas the V and J calls and clone size are those reported in that table. The table lists about 130,000 clones, around 72% of them singletons. Of note for this clone: Antigen: not known.

The TCR comes from a human donor in good health. Sequenced: PBMCs.

CDR3 amino acids: CASSLSHYEQYF. The CDR3 coding sequence is TGTGCCAGCAGCTTATCACACTACGAGCAGTACTTC. The chain employs TRBV7-2 and TRBJ2-7; the D is unclear. CDR1 SGHTA and CDR2 FQGNSA come from the germline V gene. V was shortened by 2 bases and J by 3 bases, with 5 bases between the two germline ends. The CDR3 covers 12 residues.